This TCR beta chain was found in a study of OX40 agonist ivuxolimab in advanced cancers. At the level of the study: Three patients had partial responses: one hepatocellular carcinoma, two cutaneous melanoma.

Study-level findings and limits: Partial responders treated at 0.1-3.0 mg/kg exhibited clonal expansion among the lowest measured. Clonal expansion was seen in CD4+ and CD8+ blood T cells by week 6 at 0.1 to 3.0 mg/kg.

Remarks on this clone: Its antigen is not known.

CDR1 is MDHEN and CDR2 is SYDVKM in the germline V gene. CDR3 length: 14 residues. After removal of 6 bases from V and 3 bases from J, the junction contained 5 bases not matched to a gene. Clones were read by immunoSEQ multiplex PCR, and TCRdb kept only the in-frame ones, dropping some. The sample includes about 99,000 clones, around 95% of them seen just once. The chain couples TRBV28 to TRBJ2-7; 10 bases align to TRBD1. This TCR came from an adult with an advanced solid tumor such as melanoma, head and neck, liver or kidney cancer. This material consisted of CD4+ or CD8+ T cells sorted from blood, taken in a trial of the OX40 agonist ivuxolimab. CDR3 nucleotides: TGTGCCAGCAGACCGGGACAGGGGTTCTACGAGCAGTACTTC. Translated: CASRPGQGFYEQYF.